The rows below give T cell receptor beta chains drawn from one sample of a study of neurological immune-mediated disorders. TCRdb re-derived calls from the 5' RACE reads in MiXCR, one entry per CDR3 protein. Found here are 30,000 to 40,000 distinct CDR3 sequences, 3% to 4% of them singletons; the top ten hold 2.2%. The sample taken for sequencing was PBMCs. The receptors originated from a man younger than 40 with multiple sclerosis. CDR3s include the opening cysteine and the closing phenylalanine or tryptophan. A D gene is named only where the DNA matches it firmly. Where a row states a size, it is once, few, many or the class of an expanded clone; other rows omit it.

V gene: TRBV11-2; J gene: TRBJ2-3; D gene: .; clone size: many; CDR3 protein: CASSSYRADTQYF; CDR3 DNA: TGTGCCAGCAGCTCTTACAGGGCAGATACGCAGTATTTT
V gene: TRBV9; J gene: TRBJ2-5; D gene: TRBD2; clone size: many; CDR3 protein: CASSVGGGALETQYF; CDR3 DNA: TGTGCCAGCAGCGTGGGCGGGGGGGCCCTTGAGACCCAGTACTTC
V gene: TRBV14; J gene: TRBJ2-5; D gene: TRBD2; clone size: many; CDR3 protein: CASSQCDLGGETQYF; CDR3 DNA: TGTGCCAGCAGCCAATGTGATCTGGGAGGGGAGACCCAGTACTTC
V gene: TRBV7-2; J gene: TRBJ2-7; D gene: TRBD2; clone size: many; CDR3 protein: CASSPYSGGASYEQYF; CDR3 DNA: TGTGCCAGCTCCCCTTATAGCGGGGGGGCCTCCTACGAGCAGTACTTC
V gene: TRBV6-1; J gene: TRBJ2-3; D gene: .; clone size: many; CDR3 protein: CASSEGGSTDTQYF; CDR3 DNA: TGTGCCAGCAGTGAAGGGGGGAGCACAGATACGCAGTATTTT
V gene: TRBV10-3; J gene: TRBJ1-1; D gene: TRBD1; clone size: many; CDR3 protein: CAITRQGGTEAFF; CDR3 DNA: TGTGCCATCACCCGACAGGGGGGCACTGAAGCTTTCTTT
V gene: TRBV3-1; J gene: TRBJ2-5; D gene: .; clone size: many; CDR3 protein: CASSQDLFGGHGQETQYF; CDR3 DNA: TGTGCCAGCAGCCAAGACTTGTTCGGGGGGCACGGCCAAGAGACCCAGTACTTC
V gene: TRBV20-1; J gene: TRBJ1-6; D gene: .; clone size: many; CDR3 protein: CSAEGVGRALHF; CDR3 DNA: TGCAGTGCCGAGGGGGTGGGGAGGGCCCTCCACTTT
V gene: TRBV6-5; J gene: TRBJ2-2; D gene: TRBD1; clone size: many; CDR3 protein: CASSYYSQGAPGTGELFF; CDR3 DNA: TGTGCCAGCAGTTACTACTCTCAGGGGGCGCCGGGCACCGGGGAGCTGTTTTTT
V gene: TRBV18; J gene: TRBJ1-2; D gene: .; clone size: many; CDR3 protein: CASSPDTSYGYTF; CDR3 DNA: TGTGCCAGCTCACCAGACACCTCCTATGGCTACACCTTC
V gene: TRBV5-1; J gene: TRBJ1-1; D gene: .; clone size: .; CDR3 protein: CASSRSQGISSEAFF; CDR3 DNA: TGCGCCAGCAGCCGCTCCCAGGGTATAAGCTCTGAAGCTTTCTTT
V gene: TRBV7-2; J gene: TRBJ1-2; D gene: .; clone size: many; CDR3 protein: CASNLDWTEGYTF; CDR3 DNA: TGTGCCAGCAACCTCGACTGGACGGAGGGCTACACCTTC
V gene: TRBV10-3; J gene: TRBJ1-2; D gene: TRBD1; clone size: many; CDR3 protein: CAIREDRDYGYTF; CDR3 DNA: TGTGCCATCAGAGAAGACAGGGACTATGGCTACACCTTC
V gene: TRBV5-1; J gene: TRBJ1-4; D gene: TRBD1; clone size: many; CDR3 protein: CASRPGTGLEKLFF; CDR3 DNA: TGCGCCAGCAGACCCGGGACAGGGCTCGAAAAACTGTTTTTT
V gene: TRBV5-1; J gene: TRBJ2-5; D gene: .; clone size: medium-sized; CDR3 protein: CASSLGSGQETQYF; CDR3 DNA: TGCGCCAGCAGCTTGGGTTCCGGACAAGAGACCCAGTACTTC
V gene: TRBV9; J gene: TRBJ2-1; D gene: TRBD2; clone size: many; CDR3 protein: CASSDQPGLPNEQFF; CDR3 DNA: TGTGCCAGCAGCGACCAACCGGGACTACCGAATGAGCAGTTCTTC
V gene: TRBV12-3/TRBV12-4; J gene: TRBJ1-1; D gene: .; clone size: many; CDR3 protein: CATRLNTEAFF; CDR3 DNA: TGTGCCACCCGGCTGAACACTGAAGCTTTCTTT